Sequencing of this T cell receptor beta chain was carried out in a study of blood T cells in healthy people across ages. At the level of the study: The capture of about one barcoded beta molecule per two T cells was achieved by template switching. Whole-study findings and limits: Greater diversity and more naive CD4+ cells were seen in long-lived donors than in aged donors.

Then a second PCR, running roughly 7 to 11 cycles, was carried out with a sample-barcoded 5' primer and a J-beta primer mix. TCRdb ran MiXCR on the 5' RACE reads and lists one entry per CDR3 protein. The sample lists about 1.6 million distinct CDR3 sequences, roughly 30% occurring once. About this clonotype: Its antigen is not known.

CDR1 is SGHRS and CDR2 is YFSETQ in the germline V gene. The CDR3 spans 14 residues. V gave up 3 bases and J gave up 4 bases, with 12 bases separating them. The sample was blood. The chain carries TRBV5-1 and TRBJ2-3; no clear D gene. This sequence originates from a woman aged 25-40 years in good health. The DNA for the CDR3 is TGCGCCAGCAGCTACGGTGGCAGTCCAGATACGCAGTATTTT. It translates to CASSYGGSPDTQYF.